The present TCR beta chain was sequenced within a study of T cells in localized non-small cell lung cancer (dated by TCRdb to 2018 to 2021). For the study in its entirety: Comparing tumors with uninvolved tumor-adjacent lungs, the study looked at the T cell repertoires of approximately 250 patients with early-stage NSCLC. The cohort was made up of around 250 treatment-naive NSCLC patients whose localized lung tumors had been resected. Of the NSCLC patients, 129 were male and approximately 110 were female, and the mean age was around 66 years.

At diagnosis, tumor, uninvolved tumor-adjacent lung and peripheral blood were collected and then preserved as a mix of FFPE and fresh-frozen material. Blood samples were analyzed as peripheral blood mononuclear cells for TCR repertoire profiling. The immunoSEQ Assay was used to sequence TCR beta CDR3 regions from DNA. Concerning the study's data processing: T cell density was computed as TCR beta template counts normalized to usable DNA estimated by amplifying housekeeping genes. The preseqR package was used to estimate richness by extrapolating to 400,000 templates for PBMC samples and to 120,000 templates for tissue samples. Clonality was calculated as one minus Pielou's evenness. Tissue-enriched TCRs were identified through differential abundance testing performed on productive amino-acid clonotypes, with a minimum total count of 5 and an alpha of 0.1. Repertoire overlap between compartments was quantified with the Jaccard Index and Morisita Overlap Index. GLIPH clustered TCR beta CDR3s with public tetramer-defined viral CDR3s; viral motifs required at least three viral sequences plus V-gene enrichment. Imported from immuneACCESS, the table was reduced by TCRdb to in-frame sequences with V and J called. These copies leave out some clones; in studies compared against another copy, an unresolved V gene accounts for under half, and the cause of the remainder is not known. The D gene and trimming were derived from the DNA, and the V and J assignments and clone size from that table. For this sample the table gives around 100,000 clones, of which 87% were detected only once. The ten biggest clones cover more than 14% of the sample.

The V and J ends are trimmed by 1 base and 3 bases, leaving 6 bases between them. CDR1 and CDR2, per the germline V gene, are SGHVS and FQNEAQ. The CDR3 goes from the cysteine to the phenylalanine over 14 residues. Kept here is only the CDR3 DNA, which spans 42 bases and is read in frame from base 1. As to this clone: Its recognized antigen is unknown. Base-call qualities are not available, and no considerably larger clone is one nucleotide away.

Study-wide findings and limitations: Because the study design was exploratory, TCR variables were selected using unadjusted p-values without false-discovery rate correction. Uninvolved tumor-adjacent lung showed the highest T cell clonality, higher than tumor, which suggests more focused antigenic responses in the adjacent lung. A median of approximately 57 of the top 100 tumor clones were detected in paired uninvolved adjacent lung, and approximately 28 of these tumor clones were also found among the top 100 clones of the paired uninvolved adjacent lung. Higher T cell density in blood was associated with longer overall survival, whereas higher clonality in adjacent lung was associated with shorter survival. Because multi-region tumor sequencing was not performed, intratumor heterogeneity could not be ruled out.

The TCR sequence derives from a man aged 40 to 70 with stage I squamous cell lung carcinoma. Sequencing used peripheral blood, obtained before any cancer treatment. Recombination connected TRBV7-8 to TRBJ1-4; TRBD1 is possibly the D segment (6 matching bases). The CDR3 protein is CASSLGTANEKLFF. The sequence in DNA is TGTGCCAGCAGCTTAGGGACAGCTAATGAAAAACTGTTTTTT.